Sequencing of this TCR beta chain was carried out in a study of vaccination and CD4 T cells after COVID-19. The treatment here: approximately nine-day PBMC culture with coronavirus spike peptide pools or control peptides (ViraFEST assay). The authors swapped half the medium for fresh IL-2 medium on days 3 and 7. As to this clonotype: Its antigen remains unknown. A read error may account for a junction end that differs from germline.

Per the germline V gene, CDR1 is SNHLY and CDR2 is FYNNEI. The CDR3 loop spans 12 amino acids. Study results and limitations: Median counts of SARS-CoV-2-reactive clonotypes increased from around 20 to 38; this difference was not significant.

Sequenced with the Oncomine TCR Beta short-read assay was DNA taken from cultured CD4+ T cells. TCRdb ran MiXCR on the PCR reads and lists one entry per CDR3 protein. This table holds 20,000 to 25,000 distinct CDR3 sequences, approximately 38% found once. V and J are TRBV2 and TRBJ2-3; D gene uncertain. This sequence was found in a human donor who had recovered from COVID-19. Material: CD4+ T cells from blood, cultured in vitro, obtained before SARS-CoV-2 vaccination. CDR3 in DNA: TGTGCCAGTAGTGAAGGGAAGGCTACGCAGTATTTT. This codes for CASSEGKATQYF.